What follows describes a single T cell receptor beta chain. Generated by immunoSEQ multiplex PCR, the TCRdb table keeps only in-frame clones and is missing some. The sample shows some 48,000 clones, 77% of them seen only once. The germline CDR1 and CDR2 sequences are SNHLY and FYNNEI. The V end lost 5 bases, the J end lost 4 bases, and 14 bases lay between the germline ends. The CDR3 is 15 residues long. The data are from a study of PD-1 blockade in mismatch repair-deficient tumors. The source was PBMCs, collected before pembrolizumab treatment. J is TRBJ2-2 and V is TRBV2, with D maybe TRBD2 (6 bases). The clonotype comes from an adult with mismatch repair-deficient cancer. The CDR3 here is CASSYAGLVTGELFF. The DNA of the CDR3 is TGTGCCAGCAGTTATGCGGGGCTCGTCACCGGGGAGCTGTTTTTT.